The 14 T cell receptor beta chains reported below all come from one sample, sequenced in a study of radiation and T cells in renal cell carcinoma. Indicated time point: baseline pretreatment blood. Treatment of the sample: 15 Gy SBRT to primary tumor, nephrectomy 4 weeks later. Some clones are missing from TCRdb's copy, which holds only in-frame ones; the method was immunoSEQ multiplex PCR. The table shows around 140,000 clones, with roughly 85% occurring only once. The sequencing here drew on blood, taken from a patient whose treatment included radiotherapy and nephrectomy. The receptor source for this set is a woman in her forties or fifties with renal cell carcinoma.

This chain connects TRBV5-1 to TRBJ2-1, with TRBD2 matching over 10 bases. The CDR3 is 15 amino acids. Germline V lookup: CDR1 SGHRS, CDR2 YFSETQ. Unmatched junction bases numbered 8, after V lost 4 bases and J lost 7 bases. The CDR3 DNA reads TGCGCCAGCAGCCCTGAGCGGGAGGGCCGGAATGAGCAGTTCTTC. Amino acid sequence: CASSPEREGRNEQFF.

The chain links TRBV28 to TRBJ1-5; 8 bases align to TRBD1. The CDR3 has 14 amino acids. Germline CDR1 and CDR2: MDHEN and SYDVKM. Germline trimming cut 5 bases from V and 5 bases from J; bases unmatched to any gene: 5. CDR3 region: CASSRTGYDQPQHF. DNA of the CDR3: TGTGCCAGCAGTCGGACAGGGTACGATCAGCCCCAGCATTTT.

The chain is built from TRBV5-1 and TRBJ1-2, with TRBD1 identical over 7 bases. Germline lookup yields CDR1 SGHRS and CDR2 YFSETQ. This CDR3 comprises 14 residues. J was trimmed by 0 bases and V by 6 bases; bases with no gene match: 5. The CDR3 reads CASTRDRANYGYTF. As DNA, the CDR3 is TGCGCCAGCACCCGGGACAGAGCTAACTATGGCTACACCTTC.

The chain recombines TRBV7-8 with TRBJ1-2; 7 nucleotides match TRBD1. The V and J ends lost 5 bases and 6 bases, in that order; junction bases with no gene match: 6. The germline V gene has CDR1 SGHVS and CDR2 FQNEAQ. This CDR3 is 13 amino acids long. Here the CDR3 DNA reads TGTGCCAGCAGCCCGGACAGGATAGATGGCTACACCTTC. This sequence encodes CASSPDRIDGYTF.

Ten or more counts support this clone. The chain joins TRBV6-6 to TRBJ1-2; no reliable D call. Deletions cut 1 base from V and 8 bases from J, with 11 bases between. The CDR3 has 13 residues. Germline V lookup: CDR1 MNHNY, CDR2 SVGAGI (reference sequence). The CDR3 DNA follows: TGTGCCAGCAGTTACTTACGGTCCCTGGGCTACACCTTC. This codes for CASSYLRSLGYTF.

A note on this clone: In the same sample, other DNA sequences code for this CDR3. The rearrangement joins TRBV30 to TRBJ2-5; D remains ambiguous. Germline V lookup: CDR1 GTSNPN, CDR2 SVGIG (reference sequence). This CDR3 comprises 12 residues. V was pared by 0 bases and J by 5 bases, with 7 bases between. The CDR3 here is CAWSVSGETQYF. The DNA for the CDR3 is TGTGCCTGGAGTGTTTCGGGCGAGACCCAGTACTTC.

CDR3 sequence: CASSAGLADYEQYF. The CDR3 DNA is TGTGCCAGCAGCGCCGGACTAGCGGACTACGAGCAGTACTTC. This chain joins TRBV5-6 and TRBJ2-7; 10 bases line up with TRBD2. Trimming at V came to 4 bases and at J to 3 bases, leaving 4 bases not matched to a gene. The germline gives CDR1 SGHDT, CDR2 YYEEEE. The CDR3 totals 14 residues.

CDR3 in amino acids: CASSFNNSPLHF. The CDR3 DNA reads TGTGCCAGCAGCTTTAATAATTCACCCCTCCACTTT. The chain has TRBV7-2 and TRBJ1-6; D is undetermined. V was cut by 3 bases and J by 5 bases, with 2 bases left in between. Germline CDR1 and CDR2: SGHTA and FQGNSA. This CDR3 has 12 amino acids.

The chain has TRBV4-3 and TRBJ1-6, with 9 bases identical to TRBD1. CDR1 and CDR2 from the germline V gene are LGHNA and YSLEER. This CDR3 is 17 amino acids long. Unmatched junction bases numbered 6, after V lost 1 base and J lost 5 bases. The CDR3 bases are TGCGCCAGCAGCCAAGGGTCGGGGACAGGGAATAATTCACCCCTCCACTTT. Its translation is CASSQGSGTGNNSPLHF.

This chain joins TRBV19 and TRBJ2-2; D might be TRBD1 (7 bases). Trimming pared 3 bases from V and 7 bases from J, leaving 18 bases between. This CDR3 comprises 16 residues. Germline lookup yields CDR1 LNHDA and CDR2 SQIVND (reference sequence). The CDR3 bases are TGTGCCAGTAGTATTGGCGCAGGGGGGTATGGCGGGGAGCTGTTTTTT. Translating it yields CASSIGAGGYGGELFF. The whole variable domain, remainder taken from reference TRBV19 and TRBJ2-2, is DGGITQSPKYLFRKEGQNVTLSCEQNLNHDAMYWYRQDPGQGLRLIYYSQIVNDFQKGDIAEGYSVSREKKESFPLTVTSAQKNPTAFYLCASSIGAGGYGGELFFGEGSRLTVL.

The V call is TRBV27, the J call TRBJ1-2; 7 bases align to TRBD1. V lost 6 bases and J lost 3; bases outside the gene matches: 7. Germline-derived CDR1 and CDR2 are MNHEY and SMNVEV (reference sequence). The CDR3 totals 14 residues. CDR3 DNA sequence: TGTGCCAGCAGCCTGACAGGGTTCGACTATGGCTACACCTTC. Amino acids: CASSLTGFDYGYTF.

This clone has only one observation. V gene TRBV13 combines with J gene TRBJ2-7, with D perhaps matching TRBD1 (7 bases). Germline CDR1 and CDR2: PRHDT and FYEKMQ (reference sequence). The CDR3 contains 16 residues. V was clipped by 6 bases and J by 0 bases, with 18 bases between them. CDR3 DNA: TGTGCCAGCAGACGAGGGGGCGGGACCCGCTCCTACGAGCAGTACTTC. It translates to CASRRGGGTRSYEQYF.

This chain uses TRBV6-5 with TRBJ1-1; D gene uncertain. CDR1 MNHEY and CDR2 SVGAGI come from the germline V gene. Trimming pared 10 bases from V and 6 bases from J, leaving 12 bases between. The CDR3 covers 11 residues. CDR3 amino acids: CATGVPSEAFF. CDR3 nucleotide sequence: TGTGCCACCGGGGTGCCGTCTGAAGCTTTCTTT.

This clone was found once. The chain carries TRBV7-8 and TRBJ1-1; perhaps TRBD1 as D (5 bases). Germline lookup yields CDR1 SGHVS and CDR2 FQNEAQ. V dropped 6 bases and J dropped 7 bases, with 18 bases sitting between them. There are 14 residues in the CDR3. CDR3 DNA sequence: TGTGCCAGCAGACTCTCCGGGACCTGGAGTGAAGCTTTCTTT. The encoded protein is CASRLSGTWSEAFF.